This TCR beta chain was captured by sequencing in a study of shared clonotypes between healthy human individuals (dated by TCRdb to about 2020). Regarding the study in general: The cohort included three men and a couple of women between 18 and 49 years of age. Per donor, three plates each were used for CD4 naive and CD4 memory, two for CD8 naive, and one for CD8 memory. Different laboratories and diverse techniques were used to prepare libraries and sequence TCR repertoires, to increase sequencing depth and limit assay-specific biases. To estimate repertoire size and how much clonotype sharing occurs between individuals, the study deeply sequenced the blood TCR repertoires of roughly 5 healthy adults. Between about 0.8 and 9 billion PBMCs per donor were obtained by leukapheresis.

The junction shows trimming of 2 bases on V and 6 bases on J, and the gene matches do not reach 15 bases of it. The CDR3 runs 18 residues from the cysteine to the phenylalanine. Of all the DNA, just the CDR3 is kept, 54 bases in frame from base 1. Reading the germline V gene gives CDR1 MNHNS and CDR2 SASEGT. The donors were healthy, HIV-negative adults with no recently reported acute infections or vaccinations. Every donor was a Caucasian adult living in Nashville, Tennessee, USA. The CD8 memory samples were a combination of magnetically selected CD45RO+ cells and CCR7-negative CD45RA+ effector memory (TemRA) cells. Blood was obtained by leukapheresis, after which PBMCs were separated by Ficoll-Histopaque density gradient centrifugation and cryopreserved in liquid nitrogen vapor phase. Analytical flow cytometry was used to check the purity and quantity of each magnetically sorted T cell population. Each sorted fraction had its genomic DNA isolated and then quantified by UV absorbance on a Nanodrop 2000c.

Results and caveats for the whole study, not just this receptor: The genetic and exposure-history diversity represented was limited by the small number of donors. Approximately 5% of naive CD4, 3.5% of naive CD8, around 2.3% of memory CD4, and 0.35% to 0.4% of memory CD8 clonotypes were shared across several donors. Clonotypes shared by all four sorted-subset donors showed higher generation probabilities than non-shared clonotypes. Pairwise subsampling led to the expectation that sequencing depth would affect the degree of clonotype sharing among donors. Sampling was restricted to blood, and TCR repertoires in tissue are likely to differ from TCR repertoires in blood. Larger estimated clonotype richness was generally found for naive subsets than for memory subsets. Rarefaction of sorted-subset datasets indicated incomplete sequencing despite the large sequencing depth.

As to this clone: There is no known antigen for this receptor. No base quality information exists; no much larger clone differs at one position.

TCR CDR3 regions were amplified from genomic DNA by multiplex PCR using the deep immunoSEQ assay. For each cell subset, the extracted genomic DNA was distributed evenly across all wells of several immunoSEQ 96-well plates, and each plate served as one replicate. Each replicate PCR for sorted subsets received roughly 0.2 ug genomic DNA, equal to 28,000 or so T cell genomes. Purified libraries were measured with a Qubit 3.0 fluorometer, size-checked on a Bioanalyzer 2100, and measured again with the KAPA Library Quantification kit. Every immunoSEQ 96-well plate was sequenced on a separate single-read 150-cycle Illumina NextSeq 550 flow cell. The original methods were these. Because the immunoSEQ output held only junctional sequences and lacked quality scores, the filtering could not match the filtering applied to full-length reads. To assign V/J genes and CDR3, sequences were annotated using PyIR, a Python wrapper for IgBLAST v1.9, with IMGT germline references. Any read was removed if the V/J assignment was weak (E-value above 1e-6), the CDR3 was missing, or the read contained stop codons, out-of-frame junctions, or ambiguous translated residues. A V3J clonotype was defined by an identical inferred V gene, J gene, and CDR3 amino acid sequence. The percentage overlap between two repertoires was calculated by dividing the number of shared unique clonotypes by the size of the smaller repertoire. Repertoire richness was assessed with RTK rarefaction, the Chao1 estimator, and Recon v2.1 estimates of unobserved clonotypes. OLGA was used to compute generation probabilities for all TCRbeta clonotypes that the gDNA method yielded from a handful of donors. TCRdb obtained this table from immuneACCESS and retained in-frame rearrangements with V and J assigned. These tables miss some clones; where compared with another copy, unresolved V genes account for less than half of the shortfall, and the remainder is unexplained. Clone size and the V and J calls come from that table; the DNA yielded D and trimming. Here the sample has a few hundred thousand clones; approximately 97% occur a single time. Around 0.29% of the sample lies in the top ten.

The chain was built from TRBV6-1 and TRBJ1-5, with 8 bases aligning to TRBD1. Sequencing was done on a sample of memory CD8+ T cells sorted from blood. The sample's cell subset or site label, decoded: CD45RO+ cells pooled with CCR7-negative TemRA cells. This sequence originates from a man aged 30-40 years in good health. The CDR3 corresponds to CASSETLGTGSKRQPQHF. At the DNA level, the sequence is TGTGCCAGCAGTGAAACCCTCGGGACAGGTTCGAAGCGTCAGCCCCAGCATTTT.